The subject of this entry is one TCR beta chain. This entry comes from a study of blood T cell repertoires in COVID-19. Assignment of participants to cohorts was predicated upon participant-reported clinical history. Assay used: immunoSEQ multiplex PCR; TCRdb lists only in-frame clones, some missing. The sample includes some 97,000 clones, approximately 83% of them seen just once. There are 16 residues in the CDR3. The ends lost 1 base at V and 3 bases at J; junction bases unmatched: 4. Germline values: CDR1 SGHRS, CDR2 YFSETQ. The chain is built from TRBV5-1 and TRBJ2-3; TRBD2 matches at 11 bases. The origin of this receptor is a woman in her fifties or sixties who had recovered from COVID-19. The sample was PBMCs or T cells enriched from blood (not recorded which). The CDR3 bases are TGCGCCAGCAGCTTGAGGCCTAGCGGGGGGACAGATACGCAGTATTTT. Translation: CASSLRPSGGTDTQYF.